This T cell receptor beta chain was documented in a study of OX40 agonist ivuxolimab in advanced cancers. As for the study in general: With a range of roughly 20 to 80, age averaged approximately 55 years, and more than 75% were male.

To note about this clone: No antigen is known for it.

TCRdb keeps only in-frame clones here, not all; method: immunoSEQ multiplex PCR. Among approximately 69,000 clones listed, almost 85% were seen once. General study results and limits: At 0.1 to 3.0 mg/kg, CD4+ and CD8+ blood T cells expanded clonally by week 6.

The CDR3 extends over 15 amino acids. J gave up 2 bases and V 6 bases, and 5 bases lay outside the gene matches. Germline lookup yields CDR1 SGDLS and CDR2 YYNGEE. The chain carries TRBV9 and TRBJ1-3, with 10 positions matching TRBD1. The TCR originated in an adult with an advanced solid tumor such as melanoma, head and neck, liver or kidney cancer. This sample comprised CD4+ or CD8+ T cells sorted from blood, obtained in a trial of the OX40 agonist ivuxolimab. CDR3 bases: TGTGCCAGCACCCGACAGGGGGCTACTGGAAACACCATATATTTT. Translated, it gives CASTRQGATGNTIYF.